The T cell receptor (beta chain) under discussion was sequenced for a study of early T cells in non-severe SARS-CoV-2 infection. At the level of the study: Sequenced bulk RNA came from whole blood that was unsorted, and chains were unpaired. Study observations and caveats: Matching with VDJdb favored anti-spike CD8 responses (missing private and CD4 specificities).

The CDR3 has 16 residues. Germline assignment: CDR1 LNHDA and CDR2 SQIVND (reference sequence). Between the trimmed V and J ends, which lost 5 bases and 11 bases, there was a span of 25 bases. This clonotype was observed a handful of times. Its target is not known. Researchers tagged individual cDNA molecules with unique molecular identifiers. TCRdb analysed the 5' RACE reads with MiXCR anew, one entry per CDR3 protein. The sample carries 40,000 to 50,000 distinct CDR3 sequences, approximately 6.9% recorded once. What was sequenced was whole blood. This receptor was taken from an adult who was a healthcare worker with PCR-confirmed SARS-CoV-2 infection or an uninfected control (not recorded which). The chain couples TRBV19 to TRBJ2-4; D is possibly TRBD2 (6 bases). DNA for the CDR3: TGTGCCAGTAGTTCATTTAACGGGCGGGACCGCGTCGTTCAGTACTTC. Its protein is CASSSFNGRDRVVQYF.